The 4 T cell receptor beta chains below all came from one sample that was sequenced in a study of T-cell memory formation after mild COVID-19 (dated by TCRdb to the early 2020s). Preparation of the library involved 5' RACE. Sequencing used an Illumina NovaSeq 6000. Using fastp trimming at Q25 and MiXCR clonotype assembly, TCRdb reanalyzed the public sequencing data and kept in-frame beta chains. Rows merge per CDR3 protein into single entries with the most common DNA and genes. For this sample there are about 560,000 distinct CDR3 sequences; approximately 21% appear just once. Of the sample, 8.4% is held by the ten largest clones. The material sequenced was PBMCs or a T cell subset sorted from them (not recorded which). These receptor sequences come from an adult woman who had mild COVID-19 (a few samples of this study predate the infection). The sample titles of this study are shuffled in the database, so cell type and time point are left out; the donor was told from shared clones.

This chain links TRBV19 with TRBJ2-4; 8 bases match TRBD1. CDR3 size: 15 residues. Germline values: CDR1 LNHDA, CDR2 SQIVND (reference sequence). J lost 0 bases, V lost 8 bases, and 6 bases had no gene match. CDR3: CASRDRGKAKNIQYF. CDR3 nucleotides: TGTGCCAGTCGAGACAGGGGTAAAGCCAAAAACATTCAGTACTTC.

This clonotype occurred a few times. This rearrangement joins TRBV10-2 to TRBJ1-1; 7 bases line up with TRBD1. The CDR3 has 14 residues. Germline CDR1 is WSHSY and CDR2 is SAAADI. V shed 6 bases and J 5 bases; nucleotides not matched to a gene: 9. Written as DNA, the CDR3 is TGCGCCAGCAGGGCTCCAGGGGGGGGGACTGAAGCTTTCTTT. Its translation is CASRAPGGGTEAFF.

This clonotype has only a few counts. The V gene is TRBV12-3 or TRBV12-4, the J gene TRBJ1-1; D is possibly TRBD1 (5 bases). The V end lost 3 bases, the J end lost 1 base, and 12 bases lay between the germline ends. This CDR3 contains 15 residues. CDR3 coding DNA: TGTGCCAGCAGTTTCGGAACAGGCACGAACACTGAAGCTTTCTTT. It specifies CASSFGTGTNTEAFF.

There are a few counts of this clonotype. The rearrangement joins TRBV27 to TRBJ2-2, with a weak D call TRBD1 (5 bases). Trimming pared 3 bases from V and 6 bases from J, leaving 11 bases between. The CDR3 sequence is 14 residues long. CDR1 is MNHEY, CDR2 SMNVEV, per germline (reference sequence). The DNA of the CDR3 is TGTGCCAGCAGTTTTAGTACAGGACCCGGGGAGCTGTTTTTT. Translating it yields CASSFSTGPGELFF.